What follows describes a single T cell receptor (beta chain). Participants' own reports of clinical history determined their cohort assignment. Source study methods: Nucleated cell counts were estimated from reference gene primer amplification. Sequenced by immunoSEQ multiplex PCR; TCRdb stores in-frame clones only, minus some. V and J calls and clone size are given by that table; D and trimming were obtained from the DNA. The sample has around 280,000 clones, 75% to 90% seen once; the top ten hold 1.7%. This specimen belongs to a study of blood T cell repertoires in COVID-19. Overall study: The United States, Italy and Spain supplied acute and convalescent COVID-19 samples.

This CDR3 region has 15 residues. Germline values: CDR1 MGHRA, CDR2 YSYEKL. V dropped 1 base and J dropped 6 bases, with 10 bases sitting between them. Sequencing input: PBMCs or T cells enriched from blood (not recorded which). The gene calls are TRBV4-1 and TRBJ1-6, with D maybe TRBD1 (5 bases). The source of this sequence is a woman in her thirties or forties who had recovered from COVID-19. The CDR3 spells CASSQVPGVNSPLHF. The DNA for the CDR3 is TGCGCCAGCAGCCAAGTCCCGGGGGTTAATTCACCCCTCCACTTT.